Below are 25 T cell receptor beta chains sequenced from a single sample in a study of T cells in Graves' hyperthyroidism and ophthalmopathy. From RNA transcripts, TCR beta CDR3 regions were amplified. Initially, a first-round RT-PCR of the TCR CDR3 employed the HTBI primer set. One entry per CDR3 protein, called by TCRdb with MiXCR from the multiplex PCR reads. The repertoire holds under 500,000 distinct CDR3 sequences, with roughly an eighth as singletons. Sequenced sample: blood. These receptor sequences come from a man between 45 and 60 years old with Graves' ophthalmopathy.

The chain couples TRBV28 to TRBJ1-5; 7 bases agree with TRBD1. V was clipped by 5 bases and J by 1 base; unmatched bases: 5. Germline values: CDR1 MDHEN, CDR2 SYDVKM. The CDR3 consists of 15 residues. This CDR3 reads CASSGTDRSNQPQHF. The CDR3 DNA is TGTGCCAGCAGTGGGACAGATCGGAGCAATCAGCCCCAGCATTTT.

This clonotype was observed at least ten times. The chain combines TRBV4-1 with TRBJ2-5; 7 positions agree with TRBD2. CDR1 MGHRA and CDR2 YSYEKL come from the germline V gene. The V segment lost 5 bases and the J segment 5 bases; nucleotides outside the gene matches: 11. This CDR3 is built from 15 residues. CDR3 loop: CASSTEERERETQYF. CDR3 in DNA: TGCGCCAGCAGCACCGAAGAGCGGGAAAGGGAGACCCAGTACTTC.

At least ten counts were recorded for this clonotype. The chain uses TRBV28 and TRBJ2-7; D may correspond to TRBD1 or TRBD2 (5 bases each). V lost 6 bases to trimming and J lost 2 bases, with 8 bases between them. Per germline, CDR1 MDHEN and CDR2 SYDVKM. The CDR3 length is 12 residues. The CDR3 reads CASSSGPYEQYF. The CDR3, as DNA: TGTGCCAGCAGCTCGGGACCCTACGAGCAGTACTTC.

The rearrangement joins TRBV4-1 to TRBJ1-2; D remains ambiguous. The CDR3 has 14 residues. V lost 1 base to trimming and J lost 6 bases, with 12 bases between them. Per germline, CDR1 MGHRA and CDR2 YSYEKL. CDR3 protein: CASSQVAHGDGYTF. Written as DNA, the CDR3 is TGCGCCAGCAGCCAAGTGGCCCATGGGGATGGCTACACCTTC.

V gene TRBV6-1 combines with J gene TRBJ2-1; 10 bases map to TRBD2. The junction had 11 bases not matched to a gene; V was cut back by 11 bases and J by 4 bases. In germline, CDR1 is MNHNS, CDR2 SASEGT. This CDR3 comprises 15 residues. The CDR3 loop reads CAVQPTSGPYNEQFF. The CDR3 coding sequence is TGTGCCGTCCAACCGACTAGCGGGCCTTACAATGAGCAGTTCTTC.

This clonotype occurred many times. This rearrangement joins TRBV18 to TRBJ2-7; D might be TRBD1 (6 bases). The CDR3 covers 14 residues. Trimming left V 2 bases short and J 0 bases short, with 8 bases between. Germline V gene sequence: CDR1 KGHSH, CDR2 LQKENI. For the CDR3, the DNA is TGTGCCAGCTCACCAGGGACAACCTCCTACGAGCAGTACTTC. The encoded protein is CASSPGTTSYEQYF.

This clonotype was counted ten times or more. The chain joins TRBV6-2 or TRBV6-3 to TRBJ2-3; D might be TRBD1 or TRBD2, each matching 5 bases. Per the germline V gene, CDR1 is MNHEY and CDR2 is SVGEGT. The V end lost 8 bases, the J end lost 1 base, and 16 bases lay between the germline ends. CDR3 size: 15 residues. The CDR3 spells CASSNRDRRTDTQYF. The CDR3 DNA sequence: TGTGCCAGCTCGAACCGGGACCGACGCACAGATACGCAGTATTTT.

This clonotype was seen many times. This chain joins TRBV20-1 and TRBJ2-2; D is tentatively TRBD1 or TRBD2 (5 bases each). This CDR3 comprises 12 residues. Germline CDR1 DFQATT, CDR2 SNEGSKA (reference sequence). Trimming shortened V by 3 bases and J by 6 bases, and 8 bases separated the two germline ends. The CDR3 DNA reads TGCAGTGCTAGCGGGGCCGCCGGGGAGCTGTTTTTT. It specifies CSASGAAGELFF.

This clonotype has a count of ten or more. The chain recombines TRBV6-1 with TRBJ1-1, with unresolved D. Trimming removed 3 bases at V and 1 base at J, with 3 bases between. There are 12 residues in the CDR3. Per germline, CDR1 MNHNS and CDR2 SASEGT. The DNA for the CDR3 is TGTGCCAGCAGTGACAGGAACACTGAAGCTTTCTTT. This gives the protein CASSDRNTEAFF.

This clonotype was detected only a few times. Here the CDR3 reads CASSLARRDEQFF. Written as DNA, the CDR3 is TGTGCCAGCAGCTTAGCGCGGCGAGATGAGCAGTTCTTC. The chain recombines TRBV7-6 with TRBJ2-1; the D is unclear. V gave up 0 bases and J gave up 8 bases, with 8 bases separating them. The CDR3 runs 13 residues. CDR1 is SGHVS and CDR2 is FNYEAQ in the germline V gene.

As regards this clonotype: No DNA is shown, since the ends of the CDR3 on it are uncertain; the CDR3 is the one TCRdb lists. The chain joins TRBV12-3 or TRBV12-4 to TRBJ1-1. With termini counted, the CDR3 has 10 amino acids. The CDR3 loop reads CASFLWGAFF.

This clonotype came up many times. This chain uses TRBV7-9 with TRBJ1-5; 10 bases line up with TRBD1. Looked up from germline, CDR1 is SEHNR and CDR2 is FQNEAQ (reference sequence). The junction had 6 bases not matched to a gene; V was cut back by 4 bases and J by 3 bases. This CDR3 is 16 amino acids long. The DNA of the CDR3 is TGTGCCAGCAGCTCGGGACAGGGGACCTCCAATCAGCCCCAGCATTTT. It specifies CASSSGQGTSNQPQHF.

This clonotype was found many times. The genes are TRBV30 and TRBJ1-4, with a weak D call TRBD1 (6 bases). CDR1 GTSNPN and CDR2 SVGIG come from the germline V gene (reference sequence). V was pared by 7 bases and J by 3 bases, with 12 bases between. The CDR3 sequence is 13 residues long. This CDR3 reads CALLQGANEKLFF. Here the CDR3 DNA reads TGTGCCTTATTACAGGGCGCTAATGAAAAACTGTTTTTT.

This clonotype was detected many times. J is TRBJ2-7 and V is TRBV7-6, with TRBD2 matching 14 bases. Germline V gives CDR1 SGHVS, CDR2 FNYEAQ. Trimming took 4 bases from V and 4 from J; bases not matched to a gene: 12. The CDR3 consists of 18 residues. The CDR3 region is CASSSSAGLAGVLYEQYF. CDR3 sequence (DNA): TGTGCCAGCAGCTCCTCCGCGGGACTAGCGGGAGTCCTTTACGAGCAGTACTTC. The full variable domain, rest sourced from reference TRBV7-6 and TRBJ2-7, is GAGVSQSPRYKVTKRGQDVALRCDPISGHVSLYWYRQALGQGPEFLTYFNYEAQQDKSGLPNDRFSAERPEGSISTLTIQRTEQRDSAMYRCASSSSAGLAGVLYEQYFGPGTRLTVT.

This clonotype has ten or more counts. J is TRBJ1-3 and V is TRBV18, with D uncertain. Germline V gives CDR1 KGHSH, CDR2 LQKENI. This CDR3 has 15 amino acids. V was pared by 3 bases and J by 0 bases, with 9 bases between. CDR3 sequence: CASSPGPGSGNTIYF. The CDR3 DNA follows: TGTGCCAGCTCACCCGGGCCCGGCTCTGGAAACACCATATATTTT. Supplemented by reference TRBV18 and TRBJ1-3, the full variable domain reads NAGVMQNPRHLVRRRGQEARLRCSPMKGHSHVYWYRQLPEEGLKFMVYLQKENIIDESGMPKERFSAEFPKEGPSILRIQQVVRGDSAAYFCASSPGPGSGNTIYFGEGSWLTVV.

This clonotype occurred many times. The chain has TRBV29-1 and TRBJ1-1; D unclear. The V gene lost 2 bases and the J gene lost 6 bases, with 10 bases spanning the gap. CDR1 is SQVTM and CDR2 is ANQGSEA in the germline V gene. This CDR3 has 12 residues. CDR3 residues: CSVESRTAEAFF. The CDR3 DNA sequence: TGCAGCGTTGAATCCCGAACGGCTGAAGCTTTCTTT.

This clonotype occurred many times. J is TRBJ2-1 and V is TRBV28; the D is unclear. Germline CDR1 MDHEN, CDR2 SYDVKM. The V and J ends lost 6 bases and 13 bases respectively, with 13 bases between them. The CDR3 is 11 residues long. This CDR3 is CASRAMTAQFF. As DNA, the CDR3 is TGTGCCAGCAGAGCCATGACCGCCCAGTTCTTC.

This clonotype occurred many times. The genes are TRBV28 and TRBJ2-3; the match to TRBD2 covers 12 bases. The germline V gene has CDR1 MDHEN and CDR2 SYDVKM. This CDR3 contains 18 residues. Trimming removed 5 bases from V and 2 bases from J; junction bases left unmatched: 11. The CDR3 protein is CASSLYPRTSGDTDTQYF. In nucleotides, the CDR3 is TGTGCCAGCAGTCTATACCCTAGGACTAGCGGGGACACAGATACGCAGTATTTT.

The J gene is TRBJ2-1, the V gene TRBV6-1; TRBD1 or TRBD2 may be the D gene (6 bases each). CDR1 and CDR2 (germline): MNHNS, SASEGT. V dropped 5 bases and J dropped 6 bases, with 17 bases sitting between them. The CDR3 spans 15 residues. The CDR3 loop is CASSRGGGGGNEQFF. In nucleotides, the CDR3 is TGTGCCAGCAGTCGAGGAGGAGGGGGAGGCAATGAGCAGTTCTTC.

This clonotype appeared many times. This CDR3 is CASSQDWTYGEKLFF. In DNA, the CDR3 is TGTGCCAGCAGCCAAGATTGGACATACGGTGAAAAACTGTTTTTT. J is TRBJ1-4 and V is TRBV14; TRBD1 is a possible D gene (5 bases). Looked up from germline, CDR1 is SGHDN and CDR2 is FVKESK. This CDR3 region has 15 residues. Trimming removed 0 bases from V and 7 bases from J, with 12 bases in between. Filled out from reference TRBV14 and TRBJ1-4, the complete variable domain reads EAGVTQFPSHSVIEKGQTVTLRCDPISGHDNLYWYRRVMGKEIKFLLHFVKESKQDESGMPNNRFLAERTGGTYSTLKVQPAELEDSGVYFCASSQDWTYGEKLFFGSGTQLSVL.

This clonotype was seen at least ten times. The rearrangement joins TRBV3-1 to TRBJ2-3; the D gene could be TRBD1 or TRBD2 (5 bases each). V was pared by 4 bases and J by 4 bases, with 12 bases between. The CDR3 has 14 residues. Germline CDR1 LGHDT, CDR2 YNNKEL (reference sequence). The CDR3 DNA is TGTGCCAGCAGCCCGGGGCGGAGCGCAGATACGCAGTATTTT. It codes for CASSPGRSADTQYF.

This clonotype was counted between two and nine times. The chain links TRBV7-9 to TRBJ1-5, with D perhaps matching TRBD1 (5 bases). V lost 5 bases, J lost 2 bases, and 13 bases lay in between. Per the germline V gene, CDR1 is SEHNR and CDR2 is FQNEAQ (reference sequence). The CDR3 is 15 residues long. The CDR3 nucleotides read TGTGCCAGCAGCCCCCGGGGGGGGGGCAATCAGCCCCAGCATTTT. Amino acids: CASSPRGGGNQPQHF.

Many counts were recorded for this clonotype. The V gene is TRBV7-2, the J gene TRBJ2-3, with D perhaps matching TRBD1 (5 bases). CDR3 length: 12 residues. Germline V gives CDR1 SGHTA, CDR2 FQGNSA. Trimming removed 0 bases at V and 9 bases at J, with 7 bases between. The DNA of the CDR3 is TGTGCCAGCAGCTTAGCTCAGGGCACGCAGTATTTT. This translates into CASSLAQGTQYF. The variable domain in full, completed from reference TRBV7-2 and TRBJ2-3, reads GAGVSQSPSNKVTEKGKDVELRCDPISGHTALYWYRQSLGQGLEFLIYFQGNSAPDKSGLPSDRFSAERTGGSVSTLTIQRTQQEDSAVYLCASSLAQGTQYFGPGTRLTVL.

There are many counts of this clonotype. The genes are TRBV12-3 or TRBV12-4 and TRBJ1-5; D is perhaps TRBD1 (5 bases). Trimming took 4 bases from V and 7 from J, leaving 11 bases between them. The CDR3 runs to 13 residues. The CDR3, as DNA: TGTGCCAGCAGTTGGGGCGGGGGACAGCCCCAGCATTTT. The encoded protein is CASSWGGGQPQHF.

This clonotype was seen many times. The chain combines TRBV5-1 with TRBJ2-1; TRBD1 or TRBD2 may be the D gene (7 bases each). Germline V CDR1 and CDR2: SGHRS, YFSETQ. The CDR3 spans 20 residues. Trimming removed 0 bases from V and 4 bases from J, with 26 bases in between. For the CDR3, the DNA is TGCGCCAGCAGCTTGGCCAGGAATGGGAGGGGGCTTGTTGGTTACAATGAGCAGTTCTTC. It translates to CASSLARNGRGLVGYNEQFF.